Each of the 32 T cell receptor beta chains below was sequenced from the same sample in a study of shared clonotypes between healthy human individuals. Produced via immunoSEQ multiplex PCR; TCRdb's table is partial and in-frame only. The table includes under 1,100,000 clones, more than 65% detected once. Sequencing input: memory CD4+ T cells sorted from blood. Subset given: CD45RA-negative fraction. The receptors here all came from a man aged 18-30 years in good health.

Regarding this clone: This specimen includes other DNA sequences encoding the same CDR3. DNA for the CDR3: TGTGCCAGCAGCTCATCAAGTTATAATTCACCCCTCCACTTT. Its protein product is CASSSSSYNSPLHF. The V and J genes are TRBV5-4 and TRBJ1-6; no definite D call. Trimming removed 3 bases from V and 4 bases from J, with 8 bases in between. The CDR3 loop spans 14 amino acids. Germline lookup yields CDR1 SGHNT and CDR2 YYREEE (reference sequence).

This chain uses TRBV7-8 with TRBJ2-1, with a tentative D call TRBD2 (6 bases). CDR1 and CDR2 (germline): SGHVS, FQNEAQ. Trimming removed 5 bases from V and 1 base from J, with 18 bases in between. This CDR3 is 17 amino acids long. The CDR3 reads CASSHPRGLGSYNEQFF. Written as DNA, the CDR3 is TGTGCCAGCAGCCACCCTCGGGGGTTAGGGTCCTACAATGAGCAGTTCTTC.

This chain connects TRBV6-4 to TRBJ1-2, with D maybe TRBD1 (6 bases). Germline values: CDR1 MRHNA, CDR2 SNTAGT. V was trimmed by 0 bases and J by 7 bases, leaving 9 bases between them. CDR3 length equals 13 residues. The CDR3 DNA is TGTGCCAGCAGTGACTCCCAGGGGTTTGGCTACACCTTC. It encodes CASSDSQGFGYTF.

This rearrangement joins TRBV18 to TRBJ1-1; TRBD1 matches 10 bases. V lost 6 bases, J lost 5 bases, and 12 bases stayed unmatched. Germline CDR1 KGHSH, CDR2 LQKENI. The CDR3 covers 16 residues. The CDR3 bases are TGTGCCAGCTCCAACCGGGGACAGGGGCCTTGGACTGAAGCTTTCTTT. This sequence encodes CASSNRGQGPWTEAFF.

This clone appeared a single time. This rearrangement joins TRBV7-8 to TRBJ2-2, with D possibly being TRBD2 (6 bases). Germline CDR1 SGHVS, CDR2 FQNEAQ. This CDR3 spans 14 amino acids. V dropped 5 bases and J dropped 5 bases, with 12 bases sitting between them. Here the CDR3 DNA reads TGTGCCAGCAGCCCCCAGGAGGGGACCGGGGAGCTGTTTTTT. The encoded protein is CASSPQEGTGELFF.

The chain combines TRBV6-1 with TRBJ1-1; perhaps TRBD1 as D (5 bases). CDR1 is MNHNS and CDR2 is SASEGT in the germline V gene. The CDR3 is 14 amino acids. V lost 4 bases, J lost 0 bases, and 9 bases lay in between. CDR3 residues: CASSVGGVNTEAFF. CDR3 sequence (DNA): TGTGCCAGCAGTGTTGGGGGGGTGAACACTGAAGCTTTCTTT.

The chain joins TRBV21-1 to TRBJ1-3. TRBV21-1 is flagged as a pseudogene. This CDR3 is built from 14 residues. This chain's CDR3 is CASSTQFSGNTIYF. The CDR3, as DNA: TGTGCCAGCAGCACTCAATTCTCTGGAAACACCATATATTTT.

The gene calls are TRBV28 and TRBJ2-5; D gene unclear. V gave up 4 bases and J gave up 0 bases, with 15 bases separating them. The CDR3 spans 16 residues. Germline V gives CDR1 MDHEN, CDR2 SYDVKM. The CDR3 loop reads CASSYPESPNQETQYF. The CDR3 coding sequence is TGTGCCAGCAGTTACCCCGAGTCGCCGAACCAAGAGACCCAGTACTTC.

This clone was recorded only once. This chain uses TRBV13 with TRBJ2-6; D is uncertain. V lost 4 bases and J 2 bases, leaving 6 bases between the germline ends. Germline loops: CDR1 PRHDT, CDR2 FYEKMQ (reference sequence). CDR3 size: 14 residues. The CDR3 DNA reads TGTGCCAGCAGCTCTATCACTGGGGCCAACGTCCTGACTTTC. This translates into CASSSITGANVLTF.

This rearrangement joins TRBV4-1 to TRBJ2-1; 9 bases are shared with TRBD1. The V segment lost 3 bases and the J segment 9 bases; nucleotides outside the gene matches: 6. The CDR3 is 14 residues long. CDR1 and CDR2 (germline): MGHRA, YSYEKL. The DNA of the CDR3 is TGCGCCAGCAGCCACCGGACAGGGGAGGTTGAGCAGTTCTTC. Amino acids: CASSHRTGEVEQFF.

This clone appeared a few times. J is TRBJ2-7 and V is TRBV6-1, with a weak D call TRBD2 (6 bases). V gave up 0 bases and J gave up 3 bases, with 12 bases separating them. The CDR3 length is 15 residues. Germline assignment: CDR1 MNHNS and CDR2 SASEGT. DNA for the CDR3: TGTGCCAGCAGTGAAGCGGGACTGCCGATCTACGAGCAGTACTTC. Translating it yields CASSEAGLPIYEQYF.

The chain combines TRBV28 with TRBJ2-1; the D is unclear. There are 12 residues in the CDR3. V was clipped by 6 bases and J by 9 bases, with 12 bases between them. Germline CDR1 is MDHEN and CDR2 is SYDVKM. DNA for the CDR3: TGTGCCAGCAGATATGAAATGCGTGAGCAGTTCTTC. Translating gives CASRYEMREQFF. Based on the CDR3 plus reference TRBV28 and TRBJ2-1, the full variable domain is DVKVTQSSRYLVKRTGEKVFLECVQDMDHENMFWYRQDPGLGLRLIYFSYDVKMKEKGDIPEGYSVSREKKERFSLILESASTNQTSMYLCASRYEMREQFFGPGTRLTVL.

V gene TRBV7-2 combines with J gene TRBJ2-3; D gene unclear. Germline V lookup: CDR1 SGHTA, CDR2 FQGNSA. V was shortened by 1 base and J by 9 bases, with 11 bases between the two germline ends. The CDR3 spans 13 residues. CDR3 sequence (DNA): TGTGCCAGCAGCTTAGACGGCACCGGGACGCAGTATTTT. Encoded protein: CASSLDGTGTQYF.

This clone was seen more than once but under ten times. V gene TRBV2 combines with J gene TRBJ1-6; the match to TRBD1 covers 10 bases. Losses at the gene ends were 6 bases for V and 5 bases for J; bases not matched to a gene: 4. Per the germline V gene, CDR1 is SNHLY and CDR2 is FYNNEI. CDR3 length: 15 residues. In DNA form, the CDR3 reads TGTGCCAGCAGATCGGACAGGGGGAATAATTCACCCCTCCACTTT. Translating gives CASRSDRGNNSPLHF. Full variable domain (outside the CDR3, taken from reference TRBV2 and TRBJ1-6): EPEVTQTPSHQVTQMGQEVILRCVPISNHLYFYWYRQILGQKVEFLVSFYNNEISEKSEIFDDQFSVERPDGSNFTLKIRSTKLEDSAMYFCASRSDRGNNSPLHFGNGTRLTVT.

In this sample, this clone turned up many times. The V and J genes are TRBV4-1 and TRBJ2-2; 8 nucleotides line up with TRBD1. The length of the CDR3 is 14 residues. Losses at the gene ends were 6 bases for V and 6 bases for J; bases not matched to a gene: 6. Germline V CDR1 and CDR2: MGHRA, YSYEKL. For the CDR3, the DNA is TGCGCCAGCAGACACACAGGGGGGCCCGGGGAGCTGTTTTTT. It yields the protein CASRHTGGPGELFF.

This chain's CDR3 is CASTWDKDEQYF. CDR3 coding DNA: TGTGCCAGCACCTGGGACAAGGACGAGCAGTACTTC. J is TRBJ2-7 and V is TRBV6-6; weak D call: TRBD1 (6 bases). The CDR3 has 12 amino acids. The germline V gene encodes CDR1 MNHNY and CDR2 SVGAGI (reference sequence). Trimming left V 7 bases short and J 5 bases short, with 12 bases between.

The V and J genes are TRBV19 and TRBJ1-5; D may be TRBD1 (6 bases). Germline CDR1 and CDR2: LNHDA and SQIVND (reference sequence). Trimming pared 4 bases from V and 5 bases from J, leaving 12 bases between. The CDR3 spans 14 residues. In DNA, the CDR3 is TGTGCCAGTAGTAACCAGGGGCCCCATCAGCCCCAGCATTTT. Protein product: CASSNQGPHQPQHF. Looking up the rest from reference TRBV19 and TRBJ1-5 gives the full variable domain: DGGITQSPKYLFRKEGQNVTLSCEQNLNHDAMYWYRQDPGQGLRLIYYSQIVNDFQKGDIAEGYSVSREKKESFPLTVTSAQKNPTAFYLCASSNQGPHQPQHFGDGTRLSIL.

The genes are TRBV7-9 and TRBJ1-5; D ambiguous. Deletions cut 4 bases from V and 6 bases from J, with 13 bases between. The CDR3 has 14 amino acids. Germline V gene data show CDR1 as SEHNR and CDR2 as FQNEAQ (reference sequence). CDR3 amino acids: CASSSFSEGQPQHF. CDR3 nucleotides: TGTGCCAGCAGCTCTTTCTCGGAGGGTCAGCCCCAGCATTTT.

The chain uses TRBV2 and TRBJ2-7; 7 nucleotides match TRBD1. From germline, CDR1 is SNHLY and CDR2 FYNNEI. The V gene end was trimmed by 5 bases and the J gene end by 2 bases; junction bases not matched to a gene: 9. There are 15 residues in the CDR3. The CDR3 protein is CASSSDRKGAYEQYF. The CDR3 nucleotides are TGTGCCAGCAGTTCGGACAGGAAGGGAGCCTACGAGCAGTACTTC.

Turning to this clone: This sequence is one base from a far larger clone and is likely a read error. This chain joins TRBV6-5 and TRBJ2-7, with TRBD1 identical over 10 bases. The germline V gene has CDR1 MNHEY and CDR2 SVGAGI. V was pared by 6 bases and J by 3 bases, with 5 bases of the junction left unmatched. The CDR3 has 14 amino acids. The CDR3 coding sequence is TGTGCCAGCAGCCCCGGGACAGGGGTCTACGAGCAGTACTTC. It translates to CASSPGTGVYEQYF.

To note about this clone: Other nucleotide sequences in the sample specify the same CDR3. The chain combines TRBV30 with TRBJ1-6, with 9 bases lining up with TRBD1. Trimming cost V 3 bases and J 8 bases; bases outside gene matches: 2. The CDR3 length is 13 residues. Per the germline V gene, CDR1 is GTSNPN and CDR2 is SVGIG (reference sequence). The CDR3: CAWSRDRDSPLHF. DNA for the CDR3: TGTGCCTGGAGCCGGGACAGGGATTCACCCCTCCACTTT.

This rearrangement joins TRBV11-2 to TRBJ2-5; TRBD2 aligns across 7 bases. The CDR3 totals 20 residues. Trimming took 0 bases from V and 5 from J; bases not matched to a gene: 21. Germline CDR1 is SGHAT and CDR2 is FQNNGV. Here the CDR3 DNA reads TGTGCCAGCAGCTTAGATCCGGGCGGGCCATCCAAGGGAGGGCGGGAGACCCAGTACTTC. Encoded protein: CASSLDPGGPSKGGRETQYF.

This chain joins TRBV10-3 and TRBJ2-5; D ambiguous. Germline V lookup: CDR1 ENHRY, CDR2 SYGVKD. The CDR3 is made up of 12 amino acids. V lost 5 bases, J lost 0 bases, and 4 bases lay in between. The CDR3 region is CAISTNQETQYF. CDR3 nucleotide sequence: TGTGCCATCAGTACAAACCAAGAGACCCAGTACTTC.

V gene TRBV5-6 combines with J gene TRBJ2-5, with D unclear. CDR3 length: 14 amino acids. V lost 4 bases, J lost 5 bases, and 15 bases lay in between. The germline V gene has CDR1 SGHDT and CDR2 YYEEEE. The CDR3 protein is CASSRLVGSETQYF. The CDR3 region has the DNA TGTGCCAGCAGCCGCTTAGTGGGGTCCGAGACCCAGTACTTC.

This chain's CDR3 is CASSSWSMSDTQYF. The DNA of the CDR3 is TGTGCCAGCAGTTCCTGGAGTATGTCAGATACGCAGTATTTT. This rearrangement joins TRBV2 to TRBJ2-3; no firm D call. Germline lookup yields CDR1 SNHLY and CDR2 FYNNEI. V was clipped by 5 bases and J by 4 bases, with 13 bases between them. This CDR3 has 14 residues.

The V and J genes are TRBV11-3 and TRBJ2-1; the D gene is possibly TRBD2 (6 bases). The CDR3 consists of 13 residues. V lost 5 bases, J lost 10 bases, and 15 bases lay in between. In germline, CDR1 is SGHNT, CDR2 YENEEA. The CDR3 nucleotides read TGTGCCAGCAGCCTGGGGTCAGGACTAGAGCAGTTCTTC. Translating gives CASSLGSGLEQFF.

Concerning this clone: Other DNA sequences of this sample code for an identical CDR3. The V and J genes are TRBV9 and TRBJ2-7; TRBD1 aligns across 7 bases. Germline values: CDR1 SGDLS, CDR2 YYNGEE. The V and J ends lost 0 bases and 6 bases, in that order; junction bases with no gene match: 6. This CDR3 is built from 14 residues. As DNA, the CDR3 is TGTGCCAGCAGCGTAGGAGGCAGGGGGAGCGAGCAGTACTTC. Translating it yields CASSVGGRGSEQYF.

The V call is TRBV19, the J call TRBJ2-1, with TRBD1 identical over 8 bases. Germline V gene sequence: CDR1 LNHDA, CDR2 SQIVND (reference sequence). Germline trimming cut 7 bases from V and 7 bases from J; bases unmatched to any gene: 9. The CDR3 length is 14 residues. CDR3 amino acids: CASNQQGARNEQFF. CDR3 coding DNA: TGTGCCAGTAACCAGCAGGGGGCCAGGAATGAGCAGTTCTTC.

The count of this clone is one. The rearrangement uses TRBV27 and TRBJ1-3; D not certain. Germline V lookup: CDR1 MNHEY, CDR2 SMNVEV (reference sequence). The CDR3 extends over 16 amino acids. V was cut by 2 bases and J by 0 bases, with 11 bases left in between. The CDR3 nucleotides are TGTGCCAGCAGTTTAACCCCTCCCCTCTCTGGAAACACCATATATTTT. This gives the protein CASSLTPPLSGNTIYF.

Comments on this clone: The identical CDR3 is also encoded by other nucleotide sequences in the sample. J is TRBJ2-7 and V is TRBV7-9; TRBD2 is a possible D gene (6 bases). The germline gives CDR1 SEHNR, CDR2 FQNEAQ (reference sequence). The CDR3 spans 14 residues. V lost 4 bases and J lost 2, with 12 bases in between. The CDR3 is CASSYRERAYEQYF. The CDR3 DNA reads TGTGCCAGCAGCTACCGGGAGCGGGCCTACGAGCAGTACTTC. The full variable domain, its missing parts supplied by reference TRBV7-9 and TRBJ2-7, is DTGVSQNPRHKITKRGQNVTFRCDPISEHNRLYWYRQTLGQGPEFLTYFQNEAQLEKSRLLSDRFSAERPKGSFSTLEIQRTEQGDSAMYLCASSYRERAYEQYFGPGTRLTVT.

The chain is built from TRBV7-2 and TRBJ2-7, with 7 bases identical to TRBD2. This CDR3 has 13 amino acids. The germline gives CDR1 SGHTA, CDR2 FQGNSA. V shed 6 bases and J 5 bases; nucleotides not matched to a gene: 7. The CDR3 bases are TGTGCCAGCAGTTCCAGCGGGATCAACGAGCAGTACTTC. Translation: CASSSSGINEQYF. Supplemented by reference TRBV7-2 and TRBJ2-7, the full variable domain reads GAGVSQSPSNKVTEKGKDVELRCDPISGHTALYWYRQSLGQGLEFLIYFQGNSAPDKSGLPSDRFSAERTGGSVSTLTIQRTQQEDSAVYLCASSSSGINEQYFGPGTRLTVT.

The chain couples TRBV7-2 to TRBJ2-1; a weak D match, TRBD2 (6 bases). This CDR3 has 15 residues. Germline V CDR1 and CDR2: SGHTA, FQGNSA. Trimming removed 3 bases at V and 4 bases at J, with 13 bases between. The CDR3 DNA sequence: TGTGCCAGCAGCTTGGCCCTGGGGGGATACAATGAGCAGTTCTTC. This gives the protein CASSLALGGYNEQFF.